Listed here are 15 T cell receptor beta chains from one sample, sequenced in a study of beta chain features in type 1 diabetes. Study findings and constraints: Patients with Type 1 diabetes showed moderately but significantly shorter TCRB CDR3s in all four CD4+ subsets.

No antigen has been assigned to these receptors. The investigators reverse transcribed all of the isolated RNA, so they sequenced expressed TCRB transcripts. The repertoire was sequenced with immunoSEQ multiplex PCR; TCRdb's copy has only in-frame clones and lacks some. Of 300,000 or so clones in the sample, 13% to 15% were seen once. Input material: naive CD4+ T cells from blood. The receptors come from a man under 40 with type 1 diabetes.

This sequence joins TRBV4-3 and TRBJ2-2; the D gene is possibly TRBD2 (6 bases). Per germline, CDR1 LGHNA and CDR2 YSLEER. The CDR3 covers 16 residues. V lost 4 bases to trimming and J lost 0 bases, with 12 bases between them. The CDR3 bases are TGCGCCAGCAGCCTCTGGGCGGGGACGAACACCGGGGAGCTGTTTTTT. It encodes CASSLWAGTNTGELFF.

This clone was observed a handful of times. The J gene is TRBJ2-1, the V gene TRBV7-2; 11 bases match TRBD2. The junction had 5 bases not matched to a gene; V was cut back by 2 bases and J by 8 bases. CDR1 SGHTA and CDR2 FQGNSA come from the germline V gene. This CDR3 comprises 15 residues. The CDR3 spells CASSLTSGSSHEQFF. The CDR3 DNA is TGTGCCAGCAGCTTAACTAGCGGGAGTTCCCATGAGCAGTTCTTC.

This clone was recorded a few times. Here the CDR3 DNA reads TGTGCCAGCAGTTACTCAAACAGGATGAACACTGAAGCTTTCTTT. Protein: CASSYSNRMNTEAFF. This chain links TRBV6-5 with TRBJ1-1; D perhaps matches TRBD1 (5 bases). Germline V gene data show CDR1 as MNHEY and CDR2 as SVGAGI. The CDR3 contains 15 residues. The ends were cut back, 0 bases at V and 0 bases at J, with 8 bases in the middle.

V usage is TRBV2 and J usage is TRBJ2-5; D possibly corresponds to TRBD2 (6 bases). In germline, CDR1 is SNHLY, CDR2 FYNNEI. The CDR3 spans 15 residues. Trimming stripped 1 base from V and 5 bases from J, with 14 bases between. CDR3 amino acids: CASSEGYGSGETQYF. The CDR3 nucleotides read TGTGCCAGCAGTGAAGGTTACGGGAGCGGGGAGACCCAGTACTTC. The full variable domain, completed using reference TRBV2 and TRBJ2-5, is EPEVTQTPSHQVTQMGQEVILRCVPISNHLYFYWYRQILGQKVEFLVSFYNNEISEKSEIFDDQFSVERPDGSNFTLKIRSTKLEDSAMYFCASSEGYGSGETQYFGPGTRLLVL.

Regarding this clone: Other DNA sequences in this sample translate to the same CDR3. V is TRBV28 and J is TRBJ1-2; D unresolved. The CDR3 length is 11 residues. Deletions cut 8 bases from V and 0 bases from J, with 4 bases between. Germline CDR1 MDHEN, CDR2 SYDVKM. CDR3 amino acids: CASSSNYGYTF. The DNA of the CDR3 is TGTGCCAGCTCATCTAACTATGGCTACACCTTC.

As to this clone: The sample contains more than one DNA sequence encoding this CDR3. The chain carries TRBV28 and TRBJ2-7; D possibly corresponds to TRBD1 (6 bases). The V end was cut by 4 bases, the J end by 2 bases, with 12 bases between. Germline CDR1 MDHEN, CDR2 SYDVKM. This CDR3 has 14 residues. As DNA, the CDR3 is TGTGCCAGCAGTTCTCCGGGACAAACCTACGAGCAGTACTTC. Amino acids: CASSSPGQTYEQYF.

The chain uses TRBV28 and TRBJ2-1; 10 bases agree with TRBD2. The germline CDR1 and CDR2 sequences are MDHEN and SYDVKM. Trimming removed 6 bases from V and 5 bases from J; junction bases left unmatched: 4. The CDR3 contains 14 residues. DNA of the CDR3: TGTGCCAGCAGGACCACTAGCGGGAACAATGAGCAGTTCTTC. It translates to CASRTTSGNNEQFF.

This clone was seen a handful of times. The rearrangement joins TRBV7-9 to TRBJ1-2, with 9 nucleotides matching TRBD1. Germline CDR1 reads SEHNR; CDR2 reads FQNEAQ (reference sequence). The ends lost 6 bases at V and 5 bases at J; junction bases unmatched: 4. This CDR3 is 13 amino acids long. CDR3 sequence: CASRQGARYGYTF. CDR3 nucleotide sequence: TGTGCCAGCAGACAGGGGGCGCGATATGGCTACACCTTC.

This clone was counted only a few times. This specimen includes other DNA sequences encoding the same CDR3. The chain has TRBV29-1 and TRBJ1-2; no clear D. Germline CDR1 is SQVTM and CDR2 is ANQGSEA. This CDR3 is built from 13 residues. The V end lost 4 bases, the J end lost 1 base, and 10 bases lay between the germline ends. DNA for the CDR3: TGCAGCGTTGGTACAGACCTTAACTATGGCTACACCTTC. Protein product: CSVGTDLNYGYTF.

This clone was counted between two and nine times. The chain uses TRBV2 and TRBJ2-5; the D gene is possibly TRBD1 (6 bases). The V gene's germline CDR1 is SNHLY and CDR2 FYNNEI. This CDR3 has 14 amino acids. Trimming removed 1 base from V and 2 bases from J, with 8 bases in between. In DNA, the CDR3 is TGTGCCAGCAGTGAAGGGACAGCTCAAGAGACCCAGTACTTC. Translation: CASSEGTAQETQYF.

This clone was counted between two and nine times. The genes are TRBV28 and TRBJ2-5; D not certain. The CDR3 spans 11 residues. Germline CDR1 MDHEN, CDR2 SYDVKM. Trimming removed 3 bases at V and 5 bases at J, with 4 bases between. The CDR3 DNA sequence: TGTGCCAGCAGTTTGCAGGAGACCCAGTACTTC. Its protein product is CASSLQETQYF.

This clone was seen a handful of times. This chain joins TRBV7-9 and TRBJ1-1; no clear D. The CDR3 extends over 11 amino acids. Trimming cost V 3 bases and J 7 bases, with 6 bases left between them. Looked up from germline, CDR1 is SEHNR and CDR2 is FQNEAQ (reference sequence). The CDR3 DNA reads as TGTGCCAGCAGCTTCGTATATGAAGCTTTCTTT. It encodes CASSFVYEAFF.

CDR3 protein: CASTPHIRNSGNTIYF. The CDR3 nucleotides read TGTGCCAGCACTCCACACATCCGCAACTCTGGAAACACCATATATTTT. This sequence joins TRBV6-6 and TRBJ1-3; D unresolved. V was cut by 7 bases and J by 0 bases, with 16 bases left in between. The CDR3 is 16 residues long. Germline CDR1 MNHNY, CDR2 SVGAGI (reference sequence).

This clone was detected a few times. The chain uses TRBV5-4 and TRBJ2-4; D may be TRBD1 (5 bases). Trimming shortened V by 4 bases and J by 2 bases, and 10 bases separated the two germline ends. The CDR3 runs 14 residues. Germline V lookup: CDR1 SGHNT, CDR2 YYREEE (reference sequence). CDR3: CASSNQGTKNIQYF. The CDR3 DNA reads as TGTGCCAGCAGCAACCAGGGAACCAAAAACATTCAGTACTTC.

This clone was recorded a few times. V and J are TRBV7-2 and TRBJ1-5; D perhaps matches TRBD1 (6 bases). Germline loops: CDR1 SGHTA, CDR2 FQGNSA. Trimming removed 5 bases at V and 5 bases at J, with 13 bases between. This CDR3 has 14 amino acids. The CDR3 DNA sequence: TGTGCCAGCAGCCAGTCGGACAGCGATCAGCCCCAGCATTTT. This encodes CASSQSDSDQPQHF.